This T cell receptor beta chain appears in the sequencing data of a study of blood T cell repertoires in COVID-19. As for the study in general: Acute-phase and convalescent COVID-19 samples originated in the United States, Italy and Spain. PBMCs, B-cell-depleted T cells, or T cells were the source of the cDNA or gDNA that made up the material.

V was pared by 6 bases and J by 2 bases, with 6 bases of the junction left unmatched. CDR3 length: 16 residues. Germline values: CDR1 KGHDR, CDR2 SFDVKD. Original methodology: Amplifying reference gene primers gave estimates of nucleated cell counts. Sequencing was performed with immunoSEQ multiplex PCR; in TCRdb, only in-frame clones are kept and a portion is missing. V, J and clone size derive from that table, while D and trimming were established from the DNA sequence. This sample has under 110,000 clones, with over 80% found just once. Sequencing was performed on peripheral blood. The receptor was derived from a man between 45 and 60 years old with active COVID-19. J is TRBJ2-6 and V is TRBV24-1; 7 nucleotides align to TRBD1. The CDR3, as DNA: TGTGCCACCAGTCCCCCGAGGGGGCCTGGGGCCAACGTCCTGACTTTC. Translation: CATSPPRGPGANVLTF.